This TCR beta chain was sequenced in a study of cytomegalovirus exposure and HLA in healthy donors (dated by TCRdb to 2017 to 2019). For the study in its entirety: The roughly 670 repertoires of the first cohort and the roughly 120 validation repertoires were produced on the same platform, according to a later analysis. To predict cytomegalovirus infection status, the study combined high-throughput TCR immunosequencing, statistical association of individual TCRs with disease status, and machine learning. The aim of the study was to test whether cataloging public T cell receptors could identify signatures of past pathogen exposure. In addition to the first cohort of 650 to 800 subjects, a separate validation cohort of approximately 130 different subjects was used.

Library creation used the immunoSEQ multiplex PCR assay. The study's processing was this. A statistical classification framework was developed to diagnose cytomegalovirus status using the catalog of TCR beta chain sequences. TCRdb holds this immuneACCESS table with in-frame rearrangements only. Some clones are missing; in checked studies, unresolved V genes explain under half, and the rest has no known cause. V, J and clone size are those of that table, while D and trimming were read from the DNA. The sample records about 88,000 clones, 96% of which are singletons. Together, the top ten hold 0.6% to 0.85% of the sample. With regard to this clone: Its antigen has not been determined. One base away there is no much larger clone; base qualities are not given.

The donors were included in the validation cohort of some 120 subjects, a group kept apart from the roughly 700-subject first cohort. Results and caveats for the whole study, not just this receptor: In vitro tests confirmed that three of the cytomegalovirus-associated TCR beta chains recognize cytomegalovirus antigens. Subsequent analysis determined that TCRs grouped into clusters in the first cohort also showed a tendency toward co-occurrence across the 90 to 150 validation repertoires, and about 93% of cluster scores exceeded 0. Across donors, most TCR sequences were observed very rarely, whereas some public TCRs were present in many individuals. A later analysis lacked HLA typing for the validation cohort, so it scored co-occurrence in that cohort across all 120 or so repertoires. According to the authors, the approach could potentially be generalized to other disease states and immunological phenotypes. Cytomegalovirus status was reported to be diagnosed by the classifier with high specificity and sensitivity in both the original and validation cohorts. A total of 150 to 200 TCR beta chains were listed by the study as associated with cytomegalovirus.

The germline V end is reduced by 4 bases and the J end by 1 base; junction bases left unmatched: 10. The CDR3 covers 17 residues, taking in both the cysteine and the phenylalanine. Only the CDR3 DNA stays, 51 bases, in frame from base 1. CDR1 and CDR2 were assigned from the germline V gene (reference sequence) as SGHNT and YYREEE. The sample consisted of PBMCs. This sequence uses TRBV5-4 and TRBJ2-7, with 11 junctional bases fitting TRBD2. The source is a man aged 18 to 30 in good health and CMV-seronegative. The CDR3 region reads CASSAQLAGDGSYEQYF. The DNA reads as follows: TGTGCCAGCAGCGCCCAACTAGCGGGAGACGGGTCCTACGAGCAGTACTTC.